This TCR beta chain was sequenced for a study of a mutant IDH1 vaccine in newly diagnosed glioma. Study overall: Eight vaccine injections were given to patients in weeks 1, 3, 5, 7, 11, 15, 19 and 23. Vaccine administration was initiated 4-6 weeks following radiotherapy alone, or with temozolomide cycles. There were roughly 60% males and around 40% females among treated patients, whose mean age was 40.4 years. Most had both radiotherapy and temozolomide beforehand; others had only one.

Time point defined: week 5, during vaccination. What each vaccine dose contained was 300 ug of mutant IDH1 20-mer peptide, accompanied by topical imiquimod. This table comes from immunoSEQ multiplex PCR, and its TCRdb copy is limited to in-frame clones, with some not included. The profile shows approximately 40,000 clones, around 78% of them singletons. About this clone: Its antigen is as yet unknown.

Sequencing used PBMCs, obtained from a glioma patient whose treatment included an IDH1 peptide vaccine. The source of this sequence is a man aged 35 to 55 with glioma.

The DNA for the CDR3 is TGTGCCAGCAGCCCTATAGCGGGGGGGCCGATCTTCACCACCGGGGAGCTGTTTTTT. This codes for CASSPIAGGPIFTTGELFF. This chain joins TRBV7-8 and TRBJ2-2; 11 bases line up with TRBD2. This CDR3 contains 19 residues. Germline lookup yields CDR1 SGHVS and CDR2 FQNEAQ. The V gene end was trimmed by 5 bases and the J gene end by 4 bases; junction bases not matched to a gene: 15. Full variable domain (outside the CDR3, taken from reference TRBV7-8 and TRBJ2-2): GAGVSQSPRYKVAKRGQDVALRCDPISGHVSLFWYQQALGQGPEFLTYFQNEAQLDKSGLPSDRFFAERPEGSVSTLKIQRTQQEDSAVYLCASSPIAGGPIFTTGELFFGEGSRLTVL.